A selection of T cell receptor beta chains follows, all from one sample in a study of post-analysis software for immune sequencing data. Each CDR3 protein gets one entry after TCRdb re-called the PCR reads with MiXCR. The table shows roughly 670,000 distinct CDR3 sequences, with roughly three fifths occurring only once. Sequencing used blood. These TCRs come from a girl between 2 and 10 years old with multiple sclerosis. The CDR3 runs from the conserved cysteine through the conserved F or W. Fields, in order: D gene, clone size, J gene, CDR3 length, V gene, CDR3 protein, CDR3 DNA. The D gene is left open where the match is weak. Rows give clone size only sometimes, using once, few, many, or a class for an expanded clone.

D gene: NA; clone size: few; J gene: TRBJ1-2; CDR3 length: 13; V gene: TRBV20-1; CDR3 protein: CSASQLLNPGYTF; CDR3 DNA: TGCAGTGCCAGCCAGTTGTTGAACCCCGGCTACACCTTC
D gene: TRBD1; clone size: NA; J gene: TRBJ1-1; CDR3 length: 15; V gene: TRBV5-1; CDR3 protein: CASSTRQGGNTEAFF; CDR3 DNA: TGCGCCAGCAGCACCCGACAGGGCGGGAACACTGAAGCTTTCTTT
D gene: NA; clone size: few; J gene: TRBJ2-1; CDR3 length: 13; V gene: TRBV29-1; CDR3 protein: CSVEGLDPNEQFF; CDR3 DNA: TGCAGCGTTGAAGGCCTGGATCCCAATGAGCAGTTCTTC
D gene: NA; clone size: NA; J gene: TRBJ2-7; CDR3 length: 14; V gene: TRBV9; CDR3 protein: CASSVTESHYEQYF; CDR3 DNA: TGTGCCAGCAGCGTAACGGAGTCTCACTACGAGCAGTACTTC
D gene: NA; clone size: NA; J gene: TRBJ1-6; CDR3 length: 14; V gene: TRBV10-3; CDR3 protein: CAISGGVQGSPLHF; CDR3 DNA: TGTGCCATCAGTGGGGGGGTTCAGGGTTCACCCCTCCACTTT
D gene: NA; clone size: NA; J gene: TRBJ1-2; CDR3 length: 12; V gene: TRBV20-1; CDR3 protein: CSAKRGAGDYTF; CDR3 DNA: TGCAGTGCTAAGAGGGGGGCAGGCGACTACACCTTC
D gene: TRBD2; clone size: few; J gene: TRBJ2-5; CDR3 length: 13; V gene: TRBV7-2; CDR3 protein: CATTAGGRETQYF; CDR3 DNA: TGTGCCACCACAGCGGGGGGGCGAGAGACCCAGTACTTC
D gene: TRBD2; clone size: few; J gene: TRBJ2-5; CDR3 length: 16; V gene: TRBV5-4; CDR3 protein: CASSSPTSGSRETQYF; CDR3 DNA: TGTGCCAGCAGCTCCCCCACTAGCGGGAGTCGGGAGACCCAGTACTTC
D gene: NA; clone size: NA; J gene: TRBJ2-1; CDR3 length: 15; V gene: TRBV5-5; CDR3 protein: CASSLYSGGYNEQFF; CDR3 DNA: TGTGCCAGCAGCTTGTACTCAGGGGGGTACAATGAGCAGTTCTTC
D gene: TRBD2; clone size: NA; J gene: TRBJ2-2; CDR3 length: 17; V gene: TRBV29-1; CDR3 protein: CSVGGLAGALNTGELFF; CDR3 DNA: TGCAGCGTTGGGGGACTAGCGGGGGCTTTGAACACCGGGGAGCTGTTTTTT
D gene: TRBD2; clone size: NA; J gene: TRBJ2-5; CDR3 length: 15; V gene: TRBV5-1; CDR3 protein: CASSPTSGEQETQYF; CDR3 DNA: TGCGCCAGCAGTCCGACTAGCGGGGAACAAGAGACCCAGTACTTC
D gene: NA; clone size: NA; J gene: TRBJ1-2; CDR3 length: 15; V gene: TRBV18; CDR3 protein: CASSPRPGMDYGYTF; CDR3 DNA: TGTGCCAGCTCACCCAGACCGGGGATGGACTATGGCTACACCTTC
D gene: NA; clone size: NA; J gene: TRBJ2-1; CDR3 length: 11; V gene: TRBV12-3/TRBV12-4; CDR3 protein: CASRTWGEQFF; CDR3 DNA: TGTGCCAGCAGAACCTGGGGTGAGCAGTTCTTC
D gene: NA; clone size: NA; J gene: TRBJ1-5; CDR3 length: 15; V gene: TRBV15; CDR3 protein: CATSRDLLPDQPQHF; CDR3 DNA: TGTGCCACCAGCAGAGATTTGTTGCCCGACCAGCCCCAGCATTTT
D gene: NA; clone size: NA; J gene: TRBJ2-1; CDR3 length: 15; V gene: TRBV4-1; CDR3 protein: CANSQDISSYNEQFF; CDR3 DNA: TGCGCCAACAGCCAAGACATTAGCTCCTACAATGAGCAGTTCTTC
D gene: TRBD1; clone size: few; J gene: TRBJ2-5; CDR3 length: 15; V gene: TRBV12-5; CDR3 protein: CASGLVLGTVETQYF; CDR3 DNA: TGTGCTAGTGGTTTGGTATTGGGGACAGTGGAGACCCAGTACTTC
D gene: NA; clone size: NA; J gene: TRBJ2-3; CDR3 length: 13; V gene: TRBV5-1; CDR3 protein: CASSPFSGDTQYF; CDR3 DNA: TGCGCCAGCAGCCCATTTAGCGGAGATACGCAGTATTTT
D gene: NA; clone size: many; J gene: TRBJ1-5; CDR3 length: 13; V gene: TRBV20-1; CDR3 protein: CSALRQYNQPQHF; CDR3 DNA: TGCAGTGCCCTAAGACAGTACAATCAGCCCCAGCATTTT
D gene: TRBD2; clone size: few; J gene: TRBJ2-7; CDR3 length: 14; V gene: TRBV11-2; CDR3 protein: CASSVSGGDYEQYF; CDR3 DNA: TGTGCCAGCAGCGTTAGCGGGGGGGATTACGAGCAGTACTTC
D gene: NA; clone size: NA; J gene: TRBJ2-4; CDR3 length: 15; V gene: TRBV10-3; CDR3 protein: CAISESGPTVDIQYF; CDR3 DNA: TGTGCCATCAGTGAGTCAGGGCCTACTGTTGACATTCAGTACTTC
D gene: TRBD2; clone size: NA; J gene: TRBJ2-1; CDR3 length: 15; V gene: TRBV7-2; CDR3 protein: CASGPGLAGAVPQFF; CDR3 DNA: TGTGCCAGCGGCCCAGGACTAGCGGGGGCCGTCCCCCAGTTCTTC
D gene: NA; clone size: NA; J gene: TRBJ2-5; CDR3 length: 13; V gene: TRBV29-1; CDR3 protein: CSLDEGTLGTQYF; CDR3 DNA: TGCAGCCTTGACGAGGGTACTTTGGGGACCCAGTACTTC
D gene: TRBD1; clone size: NA; J gene: TRBJ1-1; CDR3 length: 16; V gene: TRBV5-1; CDR3 protein: CASSLGTGAMNTEAFF; CDR3 DNA: TGCGCCAGCAGCTTGGGGACAGGGGCCATGAACACTGAAGCTTTCTTT
D gene: TRBD1; clone size: once; J gene: TRBJ1-2; CDR3 length: 15; V gene: TRBV7-9; CDR3 protein: CASSGRTGSFYGYTF; CDR3 DNA: TGTGCCAGCAGCGGAAGGACAGGAAGCTTCTATGGCTACACCTTC
D gene: NA; clone size: NA; J gene: TRBJ2-1; CDR3 length: 13; V gene: TRBV29-1; CDR3 protein: CSVEDQEGLGQFF; CDR3 DNA: TGCAGCGTTGAAGATCAAGAGGGTTTGGGGCAGTTCTTC
D gene: NA; clone size: NA; J gene: TRBJ2-7; CDR3 length: 13; V gene: TRBV2; CDR3 protein: CAREQEDSYEQYF; CDR3 DNA: TGTGCCAGAGAACAGGAGGACTCCTACGAGCAGTACTTC
D gene: NA; clone size: NA; J gene: TRBJ2-5; CDR3 length: 16; V gene: TRBV11-2; CDR3 protein: CASSLRPGTDGETQYF; CDR3 DNA: TGTGCCAGCAGCTTACGACCCGGAACAGACGGAGAGACCCAGTACTTC
D gene: TRBD2; clone size: once; J gene: TRBJ2-5; CDR3 length: 15; V gene: TRBV5-1; CDR3 protein: CASSEGAGAPATQYF; CDR3 DNA: TGCGCCAGCAGCGAGGGAGCGGGGGCCCCGGCGACCCAGTACTTC
D gene: NA; clone size: many; J gene: TRBJ2-1; CDR3 length: 13; V gene: TRBV5-1; CDR3 protein: CASSLDGYNEQFF; CDR3 DNA: TGTGCCAGCAGCTTAGATGGGTACAATGAGCAGTTCTTC
D gene: NA; clone size: NA; J gene: TRBJ2-1; CDR3 length: 13; V gene: TRBV19; CDR3 protein: CASSPLELNEQFF; CDR3 DNA: TGTGCCAGTAGTCCACTGGAACTTAATGAGCAGTTCTTC
D gene: NA; clone size: NA; J gene: TRBJ1-2; CDR3 length: 15; V gene: TRBV12-3/TRBV12-4; CDR3 protein: CASSSPLGPGYGYTF; CDR3 DNA: TGTGCCAGCAGTTCCCCGCTAGGGCCAGGGTATGGCTACACCTTC
D gene: TRBD2; clone size: few; J gene: TRBJ2-5; CDR3 length: 19; V gene: TRBV7-9; CDR3 protein: CASRPPRLAGGLYQETQYF; CDR3 DNA: TGTGCCAGCAGGCCACCTAGACTAGCGGGGGGCCTGTACCAAGAGACCCAGTACTTC
D gene: TRBD2; clone size: NA; J gene: TRBJ2-3; CDR3 length: 15; V gene: TRBV12-3/TRBV12-4; CDR3 protein: CASSFEAGSTNTQYF; CDR3 DNA: TGTGCCAGCAGTTTTGAAGCGGGGAGCACAAATACGCAGTATTTT
D gene: NA; clone size: few; J gene: TRBJ2-7; CDR3 length: 13; V gene: TRBV2; CDR3 protein: CASSRDFPYEQYF; CDR3 DNA: TGTGCCAGCAGTCGGGACTTTCCCTACGAGCAGTACTTC
D gene: NA; clone size: few; J gene: TRBJ2-7; CDR3 length: 13; V gene: TRBV12-3/TRBV12-4; CDR3 protein: CASTTSSSYEQYF; CDR3 DNA: TGTGCCAGCACCACCTCTAGCTCCTACGAGCAGTACTTC
D gene: NA; clone size: NA; J gene: TRBJ2-2; CDR3 length: 15; V gene: TRBV5-1; CDR3 protein: CASSLALARSGELFF; CDR3 DNA: TGCGCCAGCAGCTTGGCGCTAGCGCGCTCCGGGGAGCTGTTTTTT
D gene: NA; clone size: once; J gene: TRBJ2-1; CDR3 length: 10; V gene: TRBV20-1; CDR3 protein: CSAIRSEQFF; CDR3 DNA: TGCAGTGCTATCCGTAGTGAGCAGTTCTTC
D gene: NA; clone size: NA; J gene: TRBJ2-3; CDR3 length: 15; V gene: TRBV4-2; CDR3 protein: CASSHTRDRRDTQYF; CDR3 DNA: TGTGCCAGCAGCCACACGCGGGATCGGCGAGATACGCAGTATTTT
D gene: NA; clone size: NA; J gene: TRBJ1-2; CDR3 length: 15; V gene: TRBV11-2; CDR3 protein: CASSQSRTGGRGYTF; CDR3 DNA: TGTGCCAGCAGCCAGTCCCGAACGGGGGGACGGGGCTACACCTTC
D gene: TRBD1; clone size: NA; J gene: TRBJ2-3; CDR3 length: 15; V gene: TRBV14; CDR3 protein: CASSPGTEVSDTQYF; CDR3 DNA: TGTGCCAGCAGCCCTGGGACAGAGGTGTCAGATACGCAGTATTTT
D gene: TRBD2; clone size: NA; J gene: TRBJ2-3; CDR3 length: 15; V gene: TRBV9; CDR3 protein: CASSASGSEADTQYF; CDR3 DNA: TGTGCCAGCAGCGCTAGCGGGAGTGAGGCAGATACGCAGTATTTT
D gene: NA; clone size: NA; J gene: TRBJ1-2; CDR3 length: 13; V gene: TRBV20-1; CDR3 protein: CSARDTGNYGYTF; CDR3 DNA: TGCAGTGCTAGAGATACAGGGAACTATGGCTACACCTTC
D gene: NA; clone size: few; J gene: TRBJ2-3; CDR3 length: 13; V gene: TRBV27; CDR3 protein: CASSLLRLDTQYF; CDR3 DNA: TGTGCCAGCAGTTTGTTGAGGCTAGATACGCAGTATTTT
D gene: NA; clone size: few; J gene: TRBJ2-7; CDR3 length: 12; V gene: TRBV2; CDR3 protein: CASSSRPYEQYF; CDR3 DNA: TGTGCCAGCAGTTCTAGACCCTACGAGCAGTACTTC
D gene: TRBD2; clone size: NA; J gene: TRBJ2-1; CDR3 length: 17; V gene: TRBV5-1; CDR3 protein: CASSLELAGGPSNEQFF; CDR3 DNA: TGCGCCAGCAGCTTGGAACTAGCGGGGGGGCCGAGCAATGAGCAGTTCTTC
D gene: TRBD1; clone size: few; J gene: TRBJ2-6; CDR3 length: 15; V gene: TRBV7-9; CDR3 protein: CASSFQGVGANVLTF; CDR3 DNA: TGTGCCAGCAGCTTTCAGGGGGTTGGGGCCAACGTCCTGACTTTC
D gene: NA; clone size: few; J gene: TRBJ1-1; CDR3 length: 13; V gene: TRBV12-3/TRBV12-4; CDR3 protein: CASSYAGLDEAFF; CDR3 DNA: TGTGCCAGCAGTTATGCAGGGCTCGATGAAGCTTTCTTT